This T cell receptor (beta chain) was sequenced during a study of T cell clonotyping in hematopoietic cell transplantation. Turning to this clone: Its matching antigen is unknown.

Trimming shortened V by 5 bases and J by 6 bases, and 8 bases separated the two germline ends. The CDR3 contains 11 residues. Germline V CDR1 and CDR2: MNHEY, SVGAGI. General study findings and limits: After transplant, recipient diversity fell while pathologically expanded clonotypes grew through day 180.

Measured with immunoSEQ multiplex PCR; TCRdb has only the in-frame clones, and not every one. Among roughly 13,000 clones, more than 90% were seen once, and the ten largest hold less than 9%. This material consisted of PBMCs, taken 100 days after allogeneic stem cell transplant. The chain recombines TRBV6-5 with TRBJ2-7; weak D call: TRBD1 (5 bases). This receptor was identified in a female patient aged 45-60 years who had an allogeneic stem cell transplant from an unrelated donor, so the T cells may come from the graft donor. Some clones in this sample may be carry-over from other donors' samples. CDR3 sequence reads: CASSQGTEQYF. The DNA of the CDR3 is TGTGCCAGCAGTCAGGGTACCGAGCAGTACTTC.